Following are 15 T cell receptor beta chains from one sample sequenced in a study of shared clonotypes between healthy human individuals. Produced via immunoSEQ multiplex PCR; TCRdb's table is partial and in-frame only. The sample holds 2 million to 2.5 million clones, 80% to 95% seen once. The sequenced sample was naive CD4+ T cells from PBMCs. Subset indicated: CD45RA+ positively selected. These receptor sequences come from a man aged 18 to 29 in good health. Some clones in this sample may be carry-over from other donors' samples.

V gene TRBV29-1 combines with J gene TRBJ2-7; no reliable D call. CDR1 and CDR2 from the germline V gene are SQVTM and ANQGSEA. The CDR3 sequence is 11 residues long. V lost 4 bases and J 0 bases, leaving 4 bases between the germline ends. CDR3 DNA sequence: TGCAGCGTTGGGAGCTCCTACGAGCAGTACTTC. As protein: CSVGSSYEQYF.

The chain uses TRBV7-2 and TRBJ2-2; weak D call: TRBD1 (5 bases). Germline CDR1 reads SGHTA; CDR2 reads FQGNSA. Trimming removed 2 bases from V and 6 bases from J, with 10 bases in between. CDR3 length equals 14 residues. CDR3 region: CASSLSQGSGELFF. Here the CDR3 DNA reads TGTGCCAGCAGCTTAAGTCAGGGATCCGGGGAGCTGTTTTTT.

The CDR3 reads CASSRGSGEQFF. CDR3 sequence (DNA): TGTGCCAGCAGCCGCGGGTCGGGTGAGCAGTTCTTC. V usage is TRBV4-2 and J usage is TRBJ2-1; tentative D call: TRBD2 (5 bases). Per the germline V gene, CDR1 is LGHNA and CDR2 is YNFKEQ. The CDR3 is made up of 12 amino acids. Trimming left V 4 bases short and J 9 bases short, with 10 bases between.

The chain has TRBV14 and TRBJ2-2; possibly TRBD1 or TRBD2 for D (6 bases each). V was shortened by 2 bases and J by 6 bases, with 13 bases between the two germline ends. This CDR3 has 15 amino acids. Germline V gene data show CDR1 as SGHDN and CDR2 as FVKESK. For the CDR3, the DNA is TGTGCCAGCAGCCAAATCGGGGGCGCCGCCGGGGAGCTGTTTTTT. Amino acids: CASSQIGGAAGELFF.

The chain is built from TRBV30 and TRBJ1-4; possibly TRBD1 for D (5 bases). The CDR3 sequence is 13 residues long. Germline-derived CDR1 and CDR2 are GTSNPN and SVGIG (reference sequence). V was shortened by 0 bases and J by 8 bases, with 10 bases between the two germline ends. The CDR3 protein is CAWSVLSGEKLFF. Written as DNA, the CDR3 is TGTGCCTGGAGTGTACTATCAGGGGAAAAACTGTTTTTT.

V and J are TRBV30 and TRBJ1-4; possible D gene TRBD1, 6 bases. V was trimmed by 1 base and J by 8 bases, leaving 23 bases between them. Germline values: CDR1 GTSNPN, CDR2 SVGIG (reference sequence). There are 17 residues in the CDR3. CDR3: CAWSGPPGAASGEKLFF. The DNA of the CDR3 is TGTGCCTGGAGTGGTCCTCCGGGGGCCGCGAGTGGAGAAAAACTGTTTTTT.

V gene TRBV5-1 combines with J gene TRBJ2-3, with TRBD2 as a possible D gene (5 bases). The V end was cut by 0 bases, the J end by 3 bases, with 8 bases between. Germline CDR1 reads SGHRS; CDR2 reads YFSETQ. The CDR3 has 14 residues. CDR3 coding DNA: TGCGCCAGCAGCTTGGACGGGAAAACAGATACGCAGTATTTT. The encoded protein is CASSLDGKTDTQYF.

This chain uses TRBV9 with TRBJ2-5; D not certain. Germline lookup yields CDR1 SGDLS and CDR2 YYNGEE. The length of the CDR3 is 14 residues. The ends were cut back, 3 bases at V and 5 bases at J, with 14 bases in the middle. CDR3 DNA sequence: TGTGCCAGCAGCGCGGACGGGTTTGGGGAGACCCAGTACTTC. Translation: CASSADGFGETQYF.

CDR3: CASTKGRGSPLHF. The CDR3 nucleotides are TGTGCCAGCACAAAGGGGAGAGGGTCACCCCTCCACTTT. The rearrangement uses TRBV6-5 and TRBJ1-6; D is perhaps TRBD1 (5 bases). Trimming took 7 bases from V and 10 from J, leaving 14 bases between them. This CDR3 has 13 residues. CDR1 is MNHEY, CDR2 SVGAGI, per germline.

This clone was recorded once. Additional DNA sequences in this sample encode the identical CDR3. V is TRBV7-9 and J is TRBJ2-1, with D maybe TRBD2 (6 bases). This CDR3 has 15 residues. Germline loops: CDR1 SEHNR, CDR2 FQNEAQ (reference sequence). V lost 0 bases and J lost 0, with 6 bases in between. This CDR3 is CASSLAGSSYNEQFF. The CDR3 DNA follows: TGTGCCAGCAGCTTAGCCGGGAGCTCCTACAATGAGCAGTTCTTC.

The V call is TRBV29-1, the J call TRBJ2-1; D perhaps matches TRBD2 (6 bases). With 8 bases removed from V and 2 bases from J, the gap between germline ends came to 19 bases. The CDR3 is 15 amino acids. Germline V gene data show CDR1 as SQVTM and CDR2 as ANQGSEA. The CDR3 DNA reads TGCAGCCTCTGGACTGGCGGGGTCCCCTACAATGAGCAGTTCTTC. It yields the protein CSLWTGGVPYNEQFF.

This clone was found once. This CDR3 is CASSQDLRRVLLYEQYF. Here the CDR3 DNA reads TGCGCCAGCAGCCAAGATCTCAGGAGGGTGTTGCTCTACGAGCAGTACTTC. The chain couples TRBV4-1 to TRBJ2-7, with D possibly matching TRBD2 (6 bases). The ends were cut back, 0 bases at V and 3 bases at J, with 18 bases in the middle. CDR1 and CDR2 from the germline V gene are MGHRA and YSYEKL. The length of the CDR3 is 17 residues.

On this clone itself: This sample also contains other DNA sequences that code for the same CDR3. In nucleotides, the CDR3 is TGTGCCAGCAGCTTAGGGATTGCAACTAATGAAAAACTGTTTTTT. The encoded protein is CASSLGIATNEKLFF. The V and J genes are TRBV7-2 and TRBJ1-4, with D unclear. The CDR3 covers 15 residues. Germline V CDR1 and CDR2: SGHTA, FQGNSA. V was pared by 1 base and J by 0 bases, with 6 bases between.

CDR3 protein: CASSYSGAGSNQPQHF. The CDR3 DNA reads TGTGCCAGCAGTTACTCGGGGGCTGGAAGCAATCAGCCCCAGCATTTT. This rearrangement joins TRBV6-5 to TRBJ1-5, with a tentative D call TRBD1 (6 bases). Per germline, CDR1 MNHEY and CDR2 SVGAGI. Deletions cut 0 bases from V and 1 base from J, with 10 bases between. This CDR3 contains 16 residues.

V is TRBV7-9 and J is TRBJ2-2, with 8 bases matching TRBD2. The junction had 7 bases not matched to a gene; V was cut back by 1 base and J by 6 bases. This CDR3 contains 16 residues. Per the germline V gene, CDR1 is SEHNR and CDR2 is FQNEAQ (reference sequence). The CDR3 DNA reads as TGTGCCAGCAGCTTAGAAGCGGGAGCCCCGTCCGGGGAGCTGTTTTTT. It translates to CASSLEAGAPSGELFF. Full variable domain (rest looked up from reference TRBV7-9 and TRBJ2-2): DTGVSQNPRHKITKRGQNVTFRCDPISEHNRLYWYRQTLGQGPEFLTYFQNEAQLEKSRLLSDRFSAERPKGSFSTLEIQRTEQGDSAMYLCASSLEAGAPSGELFFGEGSRLTVL.